This TCR beta chain stems from a study of identical twins. Template switching added a universal primer site, and cDNA bore unique molecular identifiers. Via MiXCR, TCRdb re-called the 5' RACE reads, giving one row per CDR3 protein. The table shows 1.5 million or so distinct CDR3 sequences, with less than 40% occurring only once. V shed 2 bases and J shed 2 bases, with 13 bases lying between them. Germline V CDR1 and CDR2: SGHRS, YFSETQ. The CDR3 covers 15 residues. Sequences were obtained from cord blood. The sequence derives from a newborn girl in good health. This chain connects TRBV5-1 to TRBJ1-2; weak D call: TRBD1 (5 bases). This CDR3 reads CASSFRLGGNYGYTF. The CDR3 DNA is TGCGCCAGCAGCTTCAGACTGGGGGGGAACTATGGCTACACCTTC.